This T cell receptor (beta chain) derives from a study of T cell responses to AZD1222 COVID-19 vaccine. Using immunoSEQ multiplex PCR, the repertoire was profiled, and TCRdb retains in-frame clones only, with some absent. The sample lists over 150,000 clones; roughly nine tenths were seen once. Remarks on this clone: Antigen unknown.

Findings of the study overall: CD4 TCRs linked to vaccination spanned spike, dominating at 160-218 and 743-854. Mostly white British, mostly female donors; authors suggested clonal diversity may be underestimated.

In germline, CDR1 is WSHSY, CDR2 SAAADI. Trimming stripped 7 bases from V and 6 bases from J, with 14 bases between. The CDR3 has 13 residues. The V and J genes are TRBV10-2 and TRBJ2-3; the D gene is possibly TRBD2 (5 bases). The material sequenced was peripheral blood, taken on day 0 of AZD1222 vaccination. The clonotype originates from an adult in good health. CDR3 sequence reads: CASTDGELDTQYF. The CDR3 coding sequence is TGCGCCAGCACCGATGGGGAGTTGGATACGCAGTATTTT.